This T cell receptor beta chain originates from a study of identical twins. The study's findings and limits: Within cord blood, abundant beta clonotypes carried fewer insertions, but memory repertoires showed no such trend.

Note on this clonotype: Antigen unknown. This clone may be a read error of a much larger clone one base away.

This CDR3 is built from 16 residues. V dropped 0 bases and J dropped 0 bases, with 7 bases sitting between them. TCRdb itself ran the 5' RACE reads through MiXCR, one entry per CDR3 protein. The sample contains 700,000 to 950,000 distinct CDR3 sequences, 9% to 15% of which appear only once. The sample was also linked to a second study, of yellow fever vaccine responses in identical twins.

This rearrangement joins TRBV5-3 to TRBJ2-6; D not certain. TRBV5-3 is an open reading frame whose function is uncertain. This sequence originates from a woman under 30 in good health. Specimen: PBMCs. CDR3 nucleotides: TGTGCCAGAAGCTTGGGACCGATCTCTGGGGCCAACGTCCTGACTTTC. This encodes CARSLGPISGANVLTF.